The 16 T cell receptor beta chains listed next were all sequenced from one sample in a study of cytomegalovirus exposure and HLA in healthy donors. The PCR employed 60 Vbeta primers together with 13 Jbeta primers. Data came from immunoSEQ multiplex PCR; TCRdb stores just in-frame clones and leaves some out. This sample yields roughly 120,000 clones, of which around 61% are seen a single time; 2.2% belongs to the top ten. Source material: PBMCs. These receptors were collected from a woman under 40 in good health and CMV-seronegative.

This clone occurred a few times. In DNA, the CDR3 is TGTGCCAGCAGCTTGCCCGGGACACTCCTCTATGGCTACACCTTC. It translates to CASSLPGTLLYGYTF. The gene calls are TRBV5-6 and TRBJ1-2; D is perhaps TRBD1 (6 bases). The CDR3 is made up of 15 amino acids. V was trimmed by 1 base and J by 4 bases, leaving 14 bases between them. Germline CDR1 reads SGHDT; CDR2 reads YYEEEE.

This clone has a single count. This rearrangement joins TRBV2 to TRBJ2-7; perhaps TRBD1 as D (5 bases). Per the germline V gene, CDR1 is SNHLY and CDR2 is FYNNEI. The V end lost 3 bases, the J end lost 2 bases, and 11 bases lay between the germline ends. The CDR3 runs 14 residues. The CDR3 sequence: CASSDQAGTYEQYF. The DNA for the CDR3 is TGTGCCAGCAGTGATCAGGCAGGGACCTACGAGCAGTACTTC.

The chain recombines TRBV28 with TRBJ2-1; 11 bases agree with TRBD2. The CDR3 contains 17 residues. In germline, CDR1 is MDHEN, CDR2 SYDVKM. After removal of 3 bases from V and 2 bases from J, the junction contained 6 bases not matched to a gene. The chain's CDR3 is CASSLVGTSGTYNEQFF. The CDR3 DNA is TGTGCCAGCAGTTTGGTAGGGACTAGCGGAACCTACAATGAGCAGTTCTTC.

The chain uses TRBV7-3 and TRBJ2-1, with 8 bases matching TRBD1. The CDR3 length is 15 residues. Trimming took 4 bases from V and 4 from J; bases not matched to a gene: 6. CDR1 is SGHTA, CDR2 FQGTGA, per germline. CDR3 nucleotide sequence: TGTGCCAGCAGCTCCGGACAGGGAGAGTACAATGAGCAGTTCTTC. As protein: CASSSGQGEYNEQFF.

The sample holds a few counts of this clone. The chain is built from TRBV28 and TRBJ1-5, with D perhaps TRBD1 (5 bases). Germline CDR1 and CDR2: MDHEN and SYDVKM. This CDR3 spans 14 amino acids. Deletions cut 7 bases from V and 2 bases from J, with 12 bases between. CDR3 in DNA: TGTGCCAGCAACCTGGGGCTTGGCAATCAGCCCCAGCATTTT. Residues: CASNLGLGNQPQHF.

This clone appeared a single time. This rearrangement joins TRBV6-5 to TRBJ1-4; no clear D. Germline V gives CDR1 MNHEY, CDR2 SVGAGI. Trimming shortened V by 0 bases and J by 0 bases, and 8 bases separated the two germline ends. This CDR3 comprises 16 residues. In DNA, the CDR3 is TGTGCCAGCAGTTACTCGATGTTAGCAACTAATGAAAAACTGTTTTTT. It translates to CASSYSMLATNEKLFF.

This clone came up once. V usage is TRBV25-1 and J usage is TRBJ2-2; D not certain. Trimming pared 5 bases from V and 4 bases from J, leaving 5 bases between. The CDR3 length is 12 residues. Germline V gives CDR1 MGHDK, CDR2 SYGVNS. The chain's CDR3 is CASSLSTGELFF. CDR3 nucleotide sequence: TGTGCCAGCAGTCTTAGCACCGGGGAGCTGTTTTTT.

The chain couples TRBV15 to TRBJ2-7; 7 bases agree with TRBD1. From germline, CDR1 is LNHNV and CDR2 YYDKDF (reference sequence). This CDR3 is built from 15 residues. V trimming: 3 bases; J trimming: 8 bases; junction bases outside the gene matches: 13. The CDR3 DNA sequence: TGTGCCACCAGCAGGCCCTTTGGACAGGTAGGGAAGCAGTACTTC. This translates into CATSRPFGQVGKQYF.

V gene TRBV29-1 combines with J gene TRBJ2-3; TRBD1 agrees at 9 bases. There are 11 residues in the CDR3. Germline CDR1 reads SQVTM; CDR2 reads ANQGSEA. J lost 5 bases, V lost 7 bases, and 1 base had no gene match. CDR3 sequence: CSGGQGDTQYF. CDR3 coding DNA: TGCAGCGGGGGACAGGGAGATACGCAGTATTTT.

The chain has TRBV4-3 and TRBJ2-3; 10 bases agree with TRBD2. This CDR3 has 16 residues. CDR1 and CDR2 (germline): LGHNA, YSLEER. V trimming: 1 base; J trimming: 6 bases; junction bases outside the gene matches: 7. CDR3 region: CASSQVLSSGSDTQYF. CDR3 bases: TGCGCCAGCAGCCAAGTTCTTTCTAGCGGGAGTGATACGCAGTATTTT.

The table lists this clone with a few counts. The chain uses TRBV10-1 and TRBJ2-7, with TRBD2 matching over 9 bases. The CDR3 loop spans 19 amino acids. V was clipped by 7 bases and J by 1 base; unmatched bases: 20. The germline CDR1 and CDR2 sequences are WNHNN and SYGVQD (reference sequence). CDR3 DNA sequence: TGCGCCAGCACCTACTTTACTTCTAGCGGGACCTCAGAATCCTACGAGCAGTACTTC. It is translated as CASTYFTSSGTSESYEQYF.

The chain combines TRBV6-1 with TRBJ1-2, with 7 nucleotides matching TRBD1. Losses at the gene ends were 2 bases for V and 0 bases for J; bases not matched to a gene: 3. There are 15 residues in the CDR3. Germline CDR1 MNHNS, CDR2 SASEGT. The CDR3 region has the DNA TGTGCCAGCAGTGAACTCACAGGGGCTAACTATGGCTACACCTTC. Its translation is CASSELTGANYGYTF.

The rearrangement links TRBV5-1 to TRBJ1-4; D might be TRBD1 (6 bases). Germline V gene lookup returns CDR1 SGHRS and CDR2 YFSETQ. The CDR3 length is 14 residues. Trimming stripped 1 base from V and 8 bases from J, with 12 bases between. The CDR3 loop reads CASSLRGGLEKLFF. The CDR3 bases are TGCGCCAGCAGCTTGAGGGGGGGTCTAGAAAAACTGTTTTTT.

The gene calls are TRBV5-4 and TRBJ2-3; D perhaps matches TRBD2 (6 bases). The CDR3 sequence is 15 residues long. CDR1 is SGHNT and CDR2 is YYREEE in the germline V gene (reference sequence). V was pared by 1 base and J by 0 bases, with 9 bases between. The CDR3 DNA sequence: TGTGCCAGCAGCTTGTCTAGCGCCAGCACAGATACGCAGTATTTT. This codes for CASSLSSASTDTQYF.

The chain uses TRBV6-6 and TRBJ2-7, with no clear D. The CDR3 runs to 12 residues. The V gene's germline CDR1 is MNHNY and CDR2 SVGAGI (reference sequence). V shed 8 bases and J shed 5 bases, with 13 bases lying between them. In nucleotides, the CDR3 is TGTGCCAGCGAGGCCTACGGCCACGAGCAGTACTTC. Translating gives CASEAYGHEQYF.

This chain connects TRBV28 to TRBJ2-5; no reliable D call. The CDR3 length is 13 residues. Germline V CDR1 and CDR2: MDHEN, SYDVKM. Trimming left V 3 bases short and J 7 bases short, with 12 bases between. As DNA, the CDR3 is TGTGCCAGCAGTTTTAGCCCGGTGGTGACCCAGTACTTC. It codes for CASSFSPVVTQYF. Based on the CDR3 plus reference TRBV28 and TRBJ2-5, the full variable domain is DVKVTQSSRYLVKRTGEKVFLECVQDMDHENMFWYRQDPGLGLRLIYFSYDVKMKEKGDIPEGYSVSREKKERFSLILESASTNQTSMYLCASSFSPVVTQYFGPGTRLLVL.